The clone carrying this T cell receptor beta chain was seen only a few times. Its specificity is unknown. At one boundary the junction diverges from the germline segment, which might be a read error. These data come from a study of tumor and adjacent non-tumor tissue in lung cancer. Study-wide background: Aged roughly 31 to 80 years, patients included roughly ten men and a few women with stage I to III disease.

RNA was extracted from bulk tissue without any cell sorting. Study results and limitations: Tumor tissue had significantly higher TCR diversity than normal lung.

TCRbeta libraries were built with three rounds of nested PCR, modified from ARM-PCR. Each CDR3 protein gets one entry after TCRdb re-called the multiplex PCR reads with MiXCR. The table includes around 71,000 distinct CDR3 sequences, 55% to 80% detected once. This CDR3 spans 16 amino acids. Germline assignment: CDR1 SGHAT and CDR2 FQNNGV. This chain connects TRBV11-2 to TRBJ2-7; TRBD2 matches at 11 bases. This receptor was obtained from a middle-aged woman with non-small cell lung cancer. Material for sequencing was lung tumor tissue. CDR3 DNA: TGTACCAGCAGCTTAGAACTAGCGGGAGATAGCAACGAGCAGTACTTT. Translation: CTSSLELAGDSNEQYF.